This record covers a single TCR beta chain. The assay was immunoSEQ multiplex PCR, and TCRdb's table has in-frame clones only and misses some. The sample contains about 48,000 clones, about 89% of which appear only once. This entry comes from a study of blood T cell repertoires in COVID-19. The CDR3 sequence is 14 residues long. V was pared by 5 bases and J by 3 bases, with 10 bases between. The V gene's germline CDR1 is MDHEN and CDR2 SYDVKM. The TCR was taken from a human donor in a cohort sampled during active COVID-19. Sequenced material: peripheral blood. This chain joins TRBV28 and TRBJ1-4, with a possible D match to TRBD1 (5 bases). This chain's CDR3 is CASSPDSSNEKLFF. CDR3 nucleotides: TGTGCCAGCAGTCCCGACAGCTCTAATGAAAAACTGTTTTTT.